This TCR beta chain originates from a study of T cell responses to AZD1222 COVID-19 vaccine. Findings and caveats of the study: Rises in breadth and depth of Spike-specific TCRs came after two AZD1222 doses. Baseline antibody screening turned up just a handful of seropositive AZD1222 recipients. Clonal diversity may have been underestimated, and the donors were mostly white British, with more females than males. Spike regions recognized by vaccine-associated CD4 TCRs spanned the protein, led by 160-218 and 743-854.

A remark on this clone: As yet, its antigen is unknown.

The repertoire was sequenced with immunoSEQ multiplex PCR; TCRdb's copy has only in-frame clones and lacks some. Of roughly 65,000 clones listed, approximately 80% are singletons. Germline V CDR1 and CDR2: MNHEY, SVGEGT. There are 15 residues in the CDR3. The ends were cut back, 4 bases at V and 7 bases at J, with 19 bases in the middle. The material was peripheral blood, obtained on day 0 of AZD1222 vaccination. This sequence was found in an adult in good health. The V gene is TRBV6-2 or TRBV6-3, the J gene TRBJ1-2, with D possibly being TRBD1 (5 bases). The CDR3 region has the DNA TGTGCCAGCAGTTCCCTACGCTCAGGTGGGGCTGGCTACACCTTC. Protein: CASSSLRSGGAGYTF.